This TCR beta chain was obtained from a study of T cell repertoires in cytomegalovirus infection. The overall study: Shared public TCR beta signatures pointed to both CMV infection and a matching HLA type. General observations from the study: The cumulative frequency of public TCR beta families identified carriers of CMV plus the relevant HLA.

As for this clonotype: The antigen remains unidentified. This clone may be a read error of a much larger clone one base away.

CDR3 length equals 13 residues. In germline, CDR1 is SGHDN, CDR2 FVKESK. TCRdb reprocessed the reads with MiXCR, giving one entry per CDR3 protein. This table has approximately 490,000 distinct CDR3 sequences, around 10% appearing once. The V call is TRBV14, the J call TRBJ2-6, with D hard to call. The receptor was isolated from a human donor in good health (CMV status not recorded). Some clones in this sample may be carry-over from other donors' samples. Sequenced material: PBMCs. Here the CDR3 reads CASSLPVSNVPTF. The CDR3 bases are TGTGCCAGCAGCCTTCCTGTGTCCAACGTCCCGACTTTC.